This T cell receptor beta chain was observed in a study of T cell responses to AZD1222 COVID-19 vaccine (dated by TCRdb to the early 2020s). General notes on the study: TCR sequencing was performed for roughly 240 trial participants, of whom about 200 were given two doses of AZD1222 and approximately 25 were given two doses of MenACWY control vaccine. Trial participants were enrolled by age into subgroups of 18-55, 56-69 and 70-plus years, and around 150, 29 and 61 TCR-sequenced participants, respectively, were included in these subgroups.

The CDR3 regions of human TCRbeta chains were subjected to immunosequencing. For the original study's pipeline: Repertoire TCRs were matched against a reference library of SARS-CoV-2-specific TCRs generated with the MIRA antigen-specificity platform. Breadth was defined as the fraction of unique TCRs that were SARS-CoV-2-associated. Depth was defined as the fraction of total T cells that were SARS-CoV-2-associated. Using the MIRA data, each spike-specific TCR was assigned both to the spike region to which the TCR was reactive and to a CD4 or CD8 class. Log10-transformed breadth and depth values were compared by one-way ANOVA with Sidak's multiple comparisons tests. TCRdb retrieved this table from immuneACCESS and kept in-frame rearrangements only. Not all clones are present; in checked studies, unresolved V genes account for under half, and no reason is known for the remainder. V and J calls and clone size come straight from that table; D and trimming were deduced from the DNA. This sample is represented by some 110,000 clones; 85% to 90% of them were singletons. The ten largest clonotypes hold around 4% of the sample.

Paper-wide results and their limitations: Because no samples from the day 14 peak response were available, repertoires could be characterized only after the peak T cell response. In the small 56-69-year group, the increase in depth fell short of significance, most likely because of low power. Only five to seven AZD1222 recipients were SARS-CoV-2 seropositive at baseline, limiting conclusions about previously exposed vaccinees. Reportedly, close to half of the unique spike-specific TCRs recognized epitopes lying outside the regions that are mutated in the B.1.351 and B.1.1.7 variants. The whole spike protein was spanned by vaccine-associated CD4 TCRs, and dominant responses were seen in regions 160-218 and 743-854. A significant rise in spike-specific TCR breadth and depth was observed after two AZD1222 doses relative to day 0 and relative to MenACWY recipients. Most participants were white British and females outnumbered males, and the authors suggested that clonal diversity may have been underestimated.

In the germline V gene (reference sequence), CDR1 corresponds to DFQATT and CDR2 to SNEGSKA. The CDR3 runs 19 amino acids, cysteine and phenylalanine included. Only CDR3 DNA is held: 57 bases, read in frame from base 1. The germline V end is reduced by 3 bases and the J end by 0 bases; junction bases left unmatched: 19. Regarding this clone: The clone's antigen remains unknown. Qualities for individual bases were not recorded, and no much larger clone is one base off.

This sample's time point label indicates: about 28 days (+/-7) after the second vaccine dose. AZD1222 recipients with second doses at about 4 weeks or about 12 weeks were pooled, because spike-specific TCR depth and breadth did not differ between schedules. Samples from vaccinated people were obtained from the UK trials COV001 and COV002, which included a single-blind randomized controlled phase 2/3 trial of AZD1222 (ChAdOx1 nCoV-19) in healthy adults. For TCRbeta chain sequencing, PBMC samples were collected from trial participants at day 0 and at day 28 after the second dose. The sequence was obtained from an adult who received the AZD1222 COVID-19 vaccine. Specimen: peripheral blood, collected 28 days after the second AZD1222 dose. The sequence joins TRBV20-1 to TRBJ1-2, with 7 middle bases fitting TRBD1. The DNA reads TGCAGTGCTAGTGGTGGCTCAAACCAGGGGGGCCCATCTAACTATGGCTACACCTTC. Protein translation: CSASGGSNQGGPSNYGYTF.